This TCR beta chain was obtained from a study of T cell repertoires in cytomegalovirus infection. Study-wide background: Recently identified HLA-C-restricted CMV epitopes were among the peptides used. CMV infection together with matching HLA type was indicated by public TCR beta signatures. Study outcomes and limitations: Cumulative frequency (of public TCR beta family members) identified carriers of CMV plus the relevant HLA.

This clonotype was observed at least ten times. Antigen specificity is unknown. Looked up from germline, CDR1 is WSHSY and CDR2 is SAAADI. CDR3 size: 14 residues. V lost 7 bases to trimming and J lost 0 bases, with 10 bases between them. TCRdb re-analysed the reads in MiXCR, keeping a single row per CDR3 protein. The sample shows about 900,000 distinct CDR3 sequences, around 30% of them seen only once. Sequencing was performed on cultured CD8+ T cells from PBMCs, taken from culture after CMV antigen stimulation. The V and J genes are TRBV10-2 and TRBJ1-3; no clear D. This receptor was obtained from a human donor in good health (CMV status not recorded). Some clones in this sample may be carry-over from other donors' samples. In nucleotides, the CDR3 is TGCGCCAGCACTGACATGAGCTCTGGAAACACCATATATTTT. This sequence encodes CASTDMSSGNTIYF.